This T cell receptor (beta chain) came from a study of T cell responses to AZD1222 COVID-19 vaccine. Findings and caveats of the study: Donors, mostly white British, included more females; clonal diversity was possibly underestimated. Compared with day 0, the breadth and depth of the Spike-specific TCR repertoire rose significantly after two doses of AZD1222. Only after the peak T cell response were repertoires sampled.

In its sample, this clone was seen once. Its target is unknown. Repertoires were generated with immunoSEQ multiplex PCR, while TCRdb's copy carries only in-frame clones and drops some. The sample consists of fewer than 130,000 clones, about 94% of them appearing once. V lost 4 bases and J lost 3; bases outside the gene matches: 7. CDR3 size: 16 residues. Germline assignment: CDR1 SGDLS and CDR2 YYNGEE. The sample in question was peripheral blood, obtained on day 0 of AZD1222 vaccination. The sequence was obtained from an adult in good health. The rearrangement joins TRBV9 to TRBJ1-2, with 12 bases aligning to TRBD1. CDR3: CASSSGQGALDYGYTF. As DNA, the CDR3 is TGTGCCAGCAGCTCGGGACAGGGGGCTCTCGACTATGGCTACACCTTC.